This TCR beta chain emerged from a study of tumor and adjacent non-tumor tissue in lung cancer. About this clonotype itself: A clone one base away is much larger, so this may be a read error.

CDR1 and CDR2 from the germline V gene are MDHEN and SYDVKM. Between the trimmed V and J ends, which lost 11 bases and 6 bases, there was a span of 34 bases. This CDR3 has 18 amino acids. A modified ARM-PCR protocol with three rounds of nested PCR amplified TCRbeta. TCRdb processed the multiplex PCR reads anew with MiXCR; each CDR3 protein has one entry. Here the sample spans fewer than 120,000 distinct CDR3 sequences, over 75% being singletons. No cell sorting was done before RNA was extracted from the tissue. The rearrangement links TRBV28 to TRBJ2-5, with a weak D call TRBD2 (6 bases). Sequenced: lung tumor tissue. The sequence was collected from a man in his 70s with non-small cell lung cancer. In DNA, the CDR3 is TGTGCCCGTACAACCGACGGGGGTAAAGGAACCCGCCGGAAGACCCAGTACTTC. It is translated as CARTTDGGKGTRRKTQYF.